These 24 T cell receptor beta chains share one sample of origin, sequenced in a study of OX40 agonist ivuxolimab in advanced cancers. The method was immunoSEQ multiplex PCR; TCRdb's version includes in-frame clones alone and lacks a portion of them. The sample includes under 60,000 clones, around nine tenths of them seen just once. The source material was CD4+ or CD8+ T cells sorted from blood, sampled in a trial of the OX40 agonist ivuxolimab. The receptors stem from an adult with an advanced solid tumor such as melanoma, head and neck, liver or kidney cancer.

The chain is built from TRBV14 and TRBJ1-1; a possible D gene is TRBD1 (6 bases). CDR3 length equals 13 residues. CDR1 and CDR2 (germline): SGHDN, FVKESK. The V gene lost 5 bases and the J gene lost 10 bases, with 17 bases spanning the gap. In DNA, the CDR3 is TGTGCCAGCAGCACCCTTTTACAGGGTGTAGCTTTCTTT. It specifies CASSTLLQGVAFF.

The chain links TRBV5-1 to TRBJ2-7, with 9 nucleotides matching TRBD1. The V and J ends lost 0 bases and 3 bases, in that order; junction bases with no gene match: 13. Looked up from germline, CDR1 is SGHRS and CDR2 is YFSETQ. The length of the CDR3 is 18 residues. Written as DNA, the CDR3 is TGCGCCAGCAGCTTGGAATGGGCCTCAGGGACAGGGAGCTACGAGCAGTACTTC. Its protein is CASSLEWASGTGSYEQYF.

This clone was recorded once. J is TRBJ1-4 and V is TRBV23-1; 10 bases align to TRBD1. Being an ORF, TRBV23-1 has a function that is uncertain. V lost 4 bases and J lost 1; bases outside the gene matches: 3. CDR3 size: 16 residues. The CDR3 sequence: CASSLRDRGTNEKLFF. DNA for the CDR3: TGCGCCAGCAGTCTACGGGACAGGGGAACTAATGAAAAACTGTTTTTT.

The chain carries TRBV19 and TRBJ2-7, with 13 bases aligning to TRBD2. Unmatched junction bases numbered 8, after V lost 4 bases and J lost 5 bases. The germline V gene encodes CDR1 LNHDA and CDR2 SQIVND (reference sequence). This CDR3 comprises 16 residues. This CDR3 reads CASSTSGTSGDHEQYF. The CDR3, as DNA: TGTGCCAGTAGTACATCCGGGACTAGCGGGGACCACGAGCAGTACTTC.

Here the CDR3 reads CASSEPLGLAGSTDTQYF. The CDR3 DNA reads as TGTGCCAGCAGCGAACCGCTGGGACTAGCGGGCAGCACAGATACGCAGTATTTT. The V and J genes are TRBV21-1 and TRBJ2-3; the D call TRBD2 from the table was never checked on the DNA. TRBV21-1 is deemed a pseudogene. This CDR3 is built from 18 residues.

Turning to this clone: The conserved phenylalanine or tryptophan is not found at the CDR3 terminus, so this likely reflects a read error. Because the CDR3's place on the DNA is in doubt, the DNA is left out and the CDR3 is given as listed by TCRdb. This chain links TRBV6-5 with TRBJ1-2. The germline V gene encodes CDR1 MNHEY and CDR2 SVGAGI. The CDR3 is 11 amino acids long, termini counted. The CDR3 is CASSEAAGTKL.

The rearrangement joins TRBV9 to TRBJ2-1, with 12 bases fitting TRBD1. With V trimmed by 3 bases and J by 5 bases, 6 bases remained unmatched. The germline V gene has CDR1 SGDLS and CDR2 YYNGEE. This CDR3 region has 16 residues. The DNA for the CDR3 is TGTGCCAGCAGCGAGGGGACAGGGGGCCTCAACAATGAGCAGTTCTTC. Amino acid sequence: CASSEGTGGLNNEQFF. Full variable domain (outside the CDR3, taken from reference TRBV9 and TRBJ2-1): DSGVTQTPKHLITATGQRVTLRCSPRSGDLSVYWYQQSLDQGLQFLIQYYNGEERAKGNILERFSAQQFPDLHSELNLSSLELGDSALYFCASSEGTGGLNNEQFFGPGTRLTVL.

The J gene is TRBJ2-3, the V gene TRBV6-1, with 9 bases that match TRBD1. Germline trimming cut 2 bases from V and 0 bases from J; bases unmatched to any gene: 6. The CDR3 sequence is 17 residues long. Germline values: CDR1 MNHNS, CDR2 SASEGT. In nucleotides, the CDR3 is TGTGCCAGCAGTGAATTTTGGGGGACAGGGAGCACAGATACGCAGTATTTT. Translated, it gives CASSEFWGTGSTDTQYF.

The rearrangement joins TRBV5-4 to TRBJ2-5; D could derive from TRBD1 or TRBD2 (5 bases each). Gene TRBJ2-7 matches the end of the DNA better, so the J call may be wrong. This CDR3 is 16 amino acids long. Germline V lookup: CDR1 SGHNT, CDR2 YYREEE (reference sequence). CDR3 sequence reads: CASSLVLRDPPYEQYF. CDR3 nucleotide sequence: TGTGCCAGCAGCTTGGTGCTACGGGACCCCCCCTACGAGCAGTACTTC.

The chain joins TRBV7-9 to TRBJ1-5, with TRBD1 matching over 9 bases. The germline CDR1 and CDR2 sequences are SEHNR and FQNEAQ (reference sequence). The V segment lost 3 bases and the J segment 10 bases; nucleotides outside the gene matches: 1. This CDR3 spans 12 amino acids. CDR3 coding DNA: TGTGCCAGCAGCTTGGGACAGGGACCCCAGCATTTT. This translates into CASSLGQGPQHF.

This chain connects TRBV7-3 to TRBJ1-1; D not certain. Germline CDR1 SGHTA, CDR2 FQGTGA. The CDR3 covers 14 residues. Deletions cut 4 bases from V and 1 base from J, with 10 bases between. The CDR3 reads CASSSDHGNTEAFF. The CDR3 DNA sequence: TGTGCCAGCAGCTCGGACCACGGGAACACTGAAGCTTTCTTT.

The gene calls are TRBV5-1 and TRBJ2-7, with no clear D. This CDR3 contains 13 residues. Germline CDR1 SGHRS, CDR2 YFSETQ. The V and J ends lost 1 base and 1 base respectively, with 6 bases between them. CDR3 nucleotides: TGCGCCAGCAGCTTGAGTCTTTCCTACGAGCAGTACTTC. It is translated as CASSLSLSYEQYF. The full variable domain, its missing parts supplied by reference TRBV5-1 and TRBJ2-7, is KAGVTQTPRYLIKTRGQQVTLSCSPISGHRSVSWYQQTPGQGLQFLFEYFSETQRNKGNFPGRFSGRQFSNSRSEMNVSTLELGDSALYLCASSLSLSYEQYFGPGTRLTVT.

This sequence joins TRBV4-1 and TRBJ2-7; maybe TRBD2 (6 bases). Germline CDR1 and CDR2: MGHRA and YSYEKL. This CDR3 comprises 15 residues. The ends were cut back, 4 bases at V and 5 bases at J, with 18 bases in the middle. The DNA for the CDR3 is TGCGCCAGCAGCCCTAATACCGGGACTTACAACGAGCAGTACTTC. Protein: CASSPNTGTYNEQYF.

The chain couples TRBV18 to TRBJ1-2; 7 positions match TRBD1. The germline V gene encodes CDR1 KGHSH and CDR2 LQKENI. The V gene end was trimmed by 3 bases and the J gene end by 2 bases; junction bases not matched to a gene: 6. This CDR3 is built from 15 residues. CDR3 region: CASSPLGQTNYGYTF. The CDR3 nucleotides are TGTGCCAGCTCACCCCTGGGACAGACCAACTATGGCTACACCTTC. The full variable domain, in which reference TRBV18 and TRBJ1-2 provide the parts outside the CDR3, is NAGVMQNPRHLVRRRGQEARLRCSPMKGHSHVYWYRQLPEEGLKFMVYLQKENIIDESGMPKERFSAEFPKEGPSILRIQQVVRGDSAAYFCASSPLGQTNYGYTFGSGTRLTVV.

The chain combines TRBV30 with TRBJ2-7; D is ambiguous. V lost 0 bases, J lost 1 base, and 19 bases lay in between. Germline-derived CDR1 and CDR2 are GTSNPN and SVGIG (reference sequence). The CDR3 length is 17 residues. The CDR3 reads CAWSVAGKGLKSYEQYF. The CDR3, as DNA: TGTGCCTGGAGTGTAGCCGGAAAGGGTCTCAAATCCTACGAGCAGTACTTC.

V gene TRBV6-6 combines with J gene TRBJ2-1; the D gene is possibly TRBD2 (5 bases). The CDR3 runs 13 residues. Between the trimmed V and J ends, which lost 7 bases and 10 bases, there was a span of 17 bases. The germline V gene has CDR1 MNHNY and CDR2 SVGAGI (reference sequence). CDR3 protein: CASTLDGLGEQFF. The DNA of the CDR3 is TGTGCCAGCACTCTAGACGGACTCGGGGAGCAGTTCTTC.

J is TRBJ1-5 and V is TRBV19; the D gene is possibly TRBD1 (6 bases). V shed 0 bases and J shed 2 bases, with 11 bases lying between them. This CDR3 spans 16 amino acids. CDR1 and CDR2 (germline): LNHDA, SQIVND (reference sequence). The CDR3 nucleotides read TGTGCCAGTAGTATAGATGGTTGGACAGGCAATCAGCCCCAGCATTTT. Its protein product is CASSIDGWTGNQPQHF.

This chain connects TRBV5-6 to TRBJ1-1; D is undetermined. The germline V gene has CDR1 SGHDT and CDR2 YYEEEE. The CDR3 contains 13 residues. V gave up 2 bases and J gave up 3 bases, with 8 bases separating them. The CDR3 loop is CASSLNGYTEAFF. CDR3 DNA sequence: TGTGCCAGCAGCTTAAACGGCTACACTGAAGCTTTCTTT.

This clone was seen once. CDR3 in amino acids: CASSRHGENTEAFF. Here the CDR3 DNA reads TGCGCCAGCAGCCGACACGGGGAGAACACTGAAGCTTTCTTT. The gene calls are TRBV4-1 and TRBJ1-1; no reliable D call. Looked up from germline, CDR1 is MGHRA and CDR2 is YSYEKL. Between the trimmed V and J ends, which lost 4 bases and 1 base, there was a span of 10 bases. The CDR3 has 14 amino acids.

The chain joins TRBV4-1 to TRBJ1-2, with D possibly being TRBD1 (6 bases). V was trimmed by 0 bases and J by 0 bases, leaving 8 bases between them. The CDR3 extends over 15 amino acids. Germline V gene sequence: CDR1 MGHRA, CDR2 YSYEKL. Written as DNA, the CDR3 is TGCGCCAGCAGCCAAGAGGGACACTCTAACTATGGCTACACCTTC. This gives the protein CASSQEGHSNYGYTF.

The chain couples TRBV5-1 to TRBJ2-2; 8 bases match TRBD2. V was pared by 4 bases and J by 1 base, with 6 bases of the junction left unmatched. The CDR3 sequence is 16 residues long. Germline V gene data show CDR1 as SGHRS and CDR2 as YFSETQ. For the CDR3, the DNA is TGCGCCAGCAGCCGGATAGCGGGGATGAACACCGGGGAGCTGTTTTTT. Translated, it gives CASSRIAGMNTGELFF.

This clone was recorded only once. V and J are TRBV10-2 and TRBJ2-7, with D hard to call. CDR3 length: 12 residues. CDR1 WSHSY and CDR2 SAAADI come from the germline V gene. The ends were cut back, 2 bases at V and 3 bases at J, with 5 bases in the middle. CDR3 loop: CASSETGYEQYF. CDR3 nucleotide sequence: TGCGCCAGCAGTGAGACGGGCTACGAGCAGTACTTC.

This rearrangement joins TRBV2 to TRBJ2-3; 8 positions match TRBD2. The CDR3 is made up of 14 amino acids. V was clipped by 4 bases and J by 3 bases; unmatched bases: 3. The germline gives CDR1 SNHLY, CDR2 FYNNEI. CDR3 DNA: TGTGCCAGCAGTGCAGCGGGAGCGACAGATACGCAGTATTTT. Its translation: CASSAAGATDTQYF.

The gene calls are TRBV29-1 and TRBJ2-7; 8 bases map to TRBD1. J was trimmed by 0 bases and V by 4 bases; bases with no gene match: 14. Germline CDR1 is SQVTM and CDR2 is ANQGSEA. The CDR3 is made up of 17 amino acids. CDR3 sequence: CSVGAIKTGVGSYEQYF. The CDR3 DNA reads as TGCAGCGTTGGTGCGATTAAGACAGGGGTCGGCTCCTACGAGCAGTACTTC.